This TCR beta chain was sequenced in a study of control samples from healthy donors and cancer patients. Germline-derived CDR1 and CDR2 are MGHRA and YSYEKL. Unmatched junction bases numbered 3, after V lost 0 bases and J lost 5 bases. CDR3 length: 14 amino acids. TCRdb keeps only in-frame clones here, not all; method: immunoSEQ multiplex PCR. The table has 150,000 to 180,000 clones, around 95% seen once. The chain combines TRBV4-1 with TRBJ1-1; 7 bases fit TRBD1. The TCR was taken from a man aged 35-49 years in good health. Sequencing was performed on blood. DNA for the CDR3: TGCGCCAGCAGCCAAGATGCCAGGGGGACTGAAGCTTTCTTT. Amino acid sequence: CASSQDARGTEAFF.